This T cell receptor (beta chain) was found in a study of T cells in Graves' hyperthyroidism and ophthalmopathy. Study outcomes and limitations: Most clonotypes expanded in the thyroid (above 0.001) were also present in blood. In validation, the model predicted ophthalmopathy. These predictions came a median about 6.8 months before onset.

Exclusion of patients followed from uncontrolled infection, other autoimmune disease, pregnancy or lactation. For the diagnoses, clinical symptoms, serum thyroxine and TRAb, thyroid ultrasound and orbital computed tomography were used. As concerns this clonotype: Its antigen is unidentified. Because the CDR3's place on the DNA is in doubt, the DNA is left out and the CDR3 is given as listed by TCRdb.

From RNA transcripts, TCR beta CDR3 regions were amplified. With the HTBI primer set, the TCR CDR3 went through a first round of RT-PCR. MiXCR, run by TCRdb on the multiplex PCR reads, gives a single entry per CDR3 protein. The sample shows more than 500,000 distinct CDR3 sequences, around 46% of them seen only once. The sequencing input was peripheral blood or thyroid tissue (not recorded which). The sequence came from an adult woman with Graves' disease, either hyperthyroidism or ophthalmopathy (not recorded which).

CDR3 loop: CASSLVGQGNTETFF. The chain couples TRBV11-2 to TRBJ1-1; the table's D call TRBD1 went unverified against the DNA. The germline V gene has CDR1 SGHAT and CDR2 FQNNGV. The CDR3 sequence runs 15 residues, both termini included.